A selection of T cell receptor beta chains follows, all from one sample in a study of lymphopenia after photon versus proton radiotherapy. The repertoire was sequenced with immunoSEQ multiplex PCR; TCRdb's copy has only in-frame clones and lacks some. The repertoire has around 150,000 clones, approximately 91% of them found once; the top ten carry 4% to 5%. The source was peripheral blood, collected from a patient treated with photon-based radiotherapy. These receptors were taken from a man aged 50 or older with gastric cancer. Both conserved end residues are part of each CDR3. The D gene is left open where the match is weak. Some rows have no size entry. The others give once, few or many, or a class for an expanded clone.

CDR3aa: CASSPGVPGETQYF
CDR3nt: TGTGCCAGCAGTCCGGGGGTGCCCGGGGAGACCCAGTACTTC
v_gene: TRBV27
j_gene: TRBJ2-5
abundance: .
d_gene: .

CDR3aa: CASSPTGEGYTF
CDR3nt: TGTGCCAGCTCACCGACTGGAGAGGGCTACACCTTC
v_gene: TRBV18
j_gene: TRBJ1-2
abundance: .
d_gene: .

CDR3aa: CASSLDRYEQYF
CDR3nt: TGTGCCAGCAGCCTTGACAGATACGAGCAGTACTTC
v_gene: TRBV28
j_gene: TRBJ2-7
abundance: .
d_gene: .

CDR3aa: CASSPRTGVGETQYF
CDR3nt: TGTGCCAGCAGTCCACGGACAGGGGTAGGAGAGACCCAGTACTTC
v_gene: TRBV28
j_gene: TRBJ2-5
abundance: .
d_gene: TRBD1

CDR3aa: CAISESGGVGQPQHF
CDR3nt: TGTGCCATCAGTGAGTCGGGGGGCGTAGGTCAGCCCCAGCATTTT
v_gene: TRBV10-3
j_gene: TRBJ1-5
abundance: .
d_gene: .

CDR3aa: CASSGGGRNQPQHF
CDR3nt: TGTGCCAGTAGTGGAGGGGGTCGCAATCAGCCCCAGCATTTT
v_gene: TRBV19
j_gene: TRBJ1-5
abundance: .
d_gene: .

CDR3aa: CASNRGGLYEQYF
CDR3nt: TGTGCCAGCAATCGAGGGGGTCTCTACGAGCAGTACTTC
v_gene: TRBV6-6
j_gene: TRBJ2-7
abundance: .
d_gene: .

CDR3aa: CASSPPGLAGPYEQYF
CDR3nt: TGTGCCAGCTCACCACCGGGACTAGCGGGACCCTACGAGCAGTACTTC
v_gene: TRBV18
j_gene: TRBJ2-7
abundance: .
d_gene: TRBD2

CDR3aa: CASSLDVSGSNEQFF
CDR3nt: TGTGCCAGCAGCTTGGATGTTAGCGGGAGCAATGAGCAGTTCTTC
v_gene: TRBV5-4
j_gene: TRBJ2-1
abundance: once
d_gene: TRBD2

CDR3aa: CASTDHRGYGNIQYF
CDR3nt: TGTGCCAGTACCGACCATCGGGGGTATGGGAACATTCAGTACTTC
v_gene: TRBV19
j_gene: TRBJ2-4
abundance: .
d_gene: .

CDR3aa: CASSQDSLYGYTF
CDR3nt: TGTGCCAGCAGCCAAGATAGCCTCTATGGCTACACCTTC
v_gene: TRBV14
j_gene: TRBJ1-2
abundance: few
d_gene: .

CDR3aa: CASSLSPPFEAFF
CDR3nt: TGTGCCAGCAGTTTATCCCCGCCCTTTGAAGCTTTCTTT
v_gene: TRBV28
j_gene: TRBJ1-1
abundance: .
d_gene: .

CDR3aa: CSHSRSGGRAAYNEQFF
CDR3nt: TGCAGCCACTCTCGTTCGGGCGGGAGGGCTGCCTACAATGAGCAGTTCTTC
v_gene: TRBV29-1
j_gene: TRBJ2-1
abundance: .
d_gene: TRBD2

CDR3aa: CAWSVQSYNEQFF
CDR3nt: TGTGCCTGGAGTGTACAGAGTTACAATGAGCAGTTCTTC
v_gene: TRBV30
j_gene: TRBJ2-1
abundance: .
d_gene: .

CDR3aa: CASTPGPGANTEAFF
CDR3nt: TGTGCCAGCACCCCAGGCCCAGGGGCGAACACTGAAGCTTTCTTT
v_gene: TRBV7-2
j_gene: TRBJ1-1
abundance: .
d_gene: .

CDR3aa: CASSLSYGRQLYGYTF
CDR3nt: TGTGCCAGCAGTTTATCGTACGGGCGACAGCTCTATGGCTACACCTTC
v_gene: TRBV27
j_gene: TRBJ1-2
abundance: .
d_gene: .

CDR3aa: CASSFGLQQDTGELFF
CDR3nt: TGTGCCAGCAGTTTTGGTTTACAGCAAGACACCGGGGAGCTGTTTTTT
v_gene: TRBV28
j_gene: TRBJ2-2
abundance: .
d_gene: .

CDR3aa: CASSPRTPSSYNEQFF
CDR3nt: TGTGCCAGCAGCCCCCGGACGCCCAGCTCCTACAATGAGCAGTTCTTC
v_gene: TRBV11-3
j_gene: TRBJ2-1
abundance: .
d_gene: .

CDR3aa: CASRWGQGARYEQYF
CDR3nt: TGTGCCAGCAGGTGGGGACAGGGGGCTAGGTACGAGCAGTACTTC
v_gene: TRBV2
j_gene: TRBJ2-7
abundance: .
d_gene: TRBD1

CDR3aa: CASSGVVGEEAFF
CDR3nt: TGTGCCAGCAGTGGGGTGGTGGGGGAGGAAGCTTTCTTT
v_gene: TRBV6-1
j_gene: TRBJ1-1
abundance: .
d_gene: .

CDR3aa: CASRFGAEAFF
CDR3nt: TGTGCCAGCAGGTTTGGGGCTGAAGCTTTCTTT
v_gene: TRBV27
j_gene: TRBJ1-1
abundance: .
d_gene: .

CDR3aa: CASSPRTGQQYGYTF
CDR3nt: TGTGCCAGCAGCCCACGGACGGGACAGCAGTATGGCTACACCTTC
v_gene: TRBV7-6
j_gene: TRBJ1-2
abundance: .
d_gene: TRBD1

CDR3aa: CAISEEGKNEQFF
CDR3nt: TGTGCCATCAGTGAGGAAGGGAAGAATGAGCAGTTCTTC
v_gene: TRBV10-3
j_gene: TRBJ2-1
abundance: .
d_gene: .

CDR3aa: CASSFEGEEKLFF
CDR3nt: TGTGCCAGCAGTTTCGAGGGGGAGGAAAAACTGTTTTTT
v_gene: TRBV27
j_gene: TRBJ1-4
abundance: .
d_gene: .

CDR3aa: CASSPGRIASSEKLFF
CDR3nt: TGTGCCAGCAGCCCGGGACGGATCGCCTCTAGCGAAAAACTGTTTTTT
v_gene: TRBV11-2
j_gene: TRBJ1-4
abundance: .
d_gene: .

CDR3aa: CASSLAAGAEKTQYF
CDR3nt: TGTGCCAGCAGCTTGGCTGCGGGAGCTGAGAAGACCCAGTACTTC
v_gene: TRBV7-2
j_gene: TRBJ2-5
abundance: .
d_gene: TRBD2

CDR3aa: CASSRGQGDYEQYF
CDR3nt: TGTGCCAGCAGCCGAGGACAGGGGGACTACGAGCAGTACTTC
v_gene: TRBV6-6
j_gene: TRBJ2-7
abundance: once
d_gene: TRBD1

CDR3aa: CASSLRDRGRTEAFF
CDR3nt: TGTGCCAGCAGCTTACGGGACAGGGGTCGCACTGAAGCTTTCTTT
v_gene: TRBV7-9
j_gene: TRBJ1-1
abundance: .
d_gene: TRBD1

CDR3aa: CASGLAELGETQYF
CDR3nt: TGTGCCAGCGGACTAGCGGAGTTGGGGGAGACCCAGTACTTC
v_gene: TRBV6-5
j_gene: TRBJ2-5
abundance: once
d_gene: TRBD2

CDR3aa: CASSLPGTGGEQYF
CDR3nt: TGCGCCAGCAGCTTACCCGGGACAGGGGGCGAGCAGTACTTC
v_gene: TRBV5-1
j_gene: TRBJ2-7
abundance: .
d_gene: TRBD1

CDR3aa: CASSLTGYEQYF
CDR3nt: TGCGCCAGCAGCTTGACAGGCTACGAGCAGTACTTC
v_gene: TRBV5-1
j_gene: TRBJ2-7
abundance: .
d_gene: .

CDR3aa: CASSWSSLMRTEAFF
CDR3nt: TGTGCCAGCAGCTGGTCTTCCCTCATGCGCACTGAAGCTTTCTTT
v_gene: TRBV5-4
j_gene: TRBJ1-1
abundance: .
d_gene: .

CDR3aa: CASRNRDRALDTQYF
CDR3nt: TGTGCCAGCAGGAACCGGGACAGGGCCTTAGATACGCAGTATTTT
v_gene: TRBV6-5
j_gene: TRBJ2-3
abundance: .
d_gene: TRBD1

CDR3aa: CASSIPVTGVPQETQYF
CDR3nt: TGTGCCAGCAGTATACCCGTCACAGGGGTCCCGCAAGAGACCCAGTACTTC
v_gene: TRBV28
j_gene: TRBJ2-5
abundance: .
d_gene: TRBD1

CDR3aa: CASSFIGLAGDATQYF
CDR3nt: TGTGCCAGCAGCTTTATTGGTCTAGCGGGAGATGCGACCCAGTACTTC
v_gene: TRBV7-2
j_gene: TRBJ2-5
abundance: once
d_gene: TRBD2

CDR3aa: CASSPRSGANQPQHF
CDR3nt: TGTGCCAGCAGTCCACGATCGGGGGCAAATCAGCCCCAGCATTTT
v_gene: TRBV27
j_gene: TRBJ1-5
abundance: .
d_gene: .

CDR3aa: CASSLTTSTDTQYF
CDR3nt: TGTGCCAGCAGCTTAACTACTAGCACAGATACGCAGTATTTT
v_gene: TRBV11-3
j_gene: TRBJ2-3
abundance: many
d_gene: .

CDR3aa: CASSQDRGRGPGNTIYF
CDR3nt: TGCGCCAGCAGCCAAGATCGGGGAAGGGGGCCTGGAAACACCATATATTTT
v_gene: TRBV4-1
j_gene: TRBJ1-3
abundance: .
d_gene: TRBD1

CDR3aa: CASSIAYEQYF
CDR3nt: TGTGCCAGCAGCATCGCGTACGAGCAGTACTTC
v_gene: TRBV28
j_gene: TRBJ2-7
abundance: once
d_gene: .

CDR3aa: CASSRDFSYNEQFF
CDR3nt: TGTGCCAGCAGCCGGGACTTTTCCTACAATGAGCAGTTCTTC
v_gene: TRBV7-2
j_gene: TRBJ2-1
abundance: .
d_gene: .

CDR3aa: CASSWTSGSSYEQYF
CDR3nt: TGTGCCAGCAGCTGGACTAGCGGGAGCTCCTACGAGCAGTACTTC
v_gene: TRBV6-5
j_gene: TRBJ2-7
abundance: .
d_gene: TRBD2

CDR3aa: CASSSYTGTASTGELFF
CDR3nt: TGCGCCAGCAGCTCCTATACCGGGACGGCCTCCACCGGGGAGCTGTTTTTT
v_gene: TRBV5-1
j_gene: TRBJ2-2
abundance: .
d_gene: .

CDR3aa: CSAGTGTETQYF
CDR3nt: TGCAGCGCCGGGACAGGGACGGAGACCCAGTACTTC
v_gene: TRBV29-1
j_gene: TRBJ2-5
abundance: .
d_gene: TRBD1

CDR3aa: CASSFRALGRNTEAFF
CDR3nt: TGCGCCAGCAGCTTCCGGGCTCTCGGTAGAAACACTGAAGCTTTCTTT
v_gene: TRBV5-1
j_gene: TRBJ1-1
abundance: .
d_gene: .

CDR3aa: CASSLLGEETQYF
CDR3nt: TGTGCCAGCAGTTTACTAGGAGAAGAGACCCAGTACTTC
v_gene: TRBV27
j_gene: TRBJ2-5
abundance: .
d_gene: .

CDR3aa: CASSQDRSSYEQYF
CDR3nt: TGCGCCAGCAGCCAAGATCGGAGCTCCTACGAGCAGTACTTC
v_gene: TRBV4-1
j_gene: TRBJ2-7
abundance: .
d_gene: .

CDR3aa: CASSRGTGEGYEQYF
CDR3nt: TGCGCCAGCAGCCGCGGGACAGGGGAAGGGTACGAGCAGTACTTC
v_gene: TRBV4-3
j_gene: TRBJ2-7
abundance: .
d_gene: TRBD1

CDR3aa: CASSFRETQYF
CDR3nt: TGTGCCAGCAGCTTTCGAGAGACCCAGTACTTC
v_gene: TRBV7-2
j_gene: TRBJ2-5
abundance: .
d_gene: .

CDR3aa: CASSLRDRMNTEAFF
CDR3nt: TGTGCCAGCAGTCTTAGGGACAGAATGAACACTGAAGCTTTCTTT
v_gene: TRBV6-5
j_gene: TRBJ1-1
abundance: .
d_gene: TRBD1

CDR3aa: CASSPGLAGEYGEQFF
CDR3nt: TGTGCCAGCAGTCCTGGACTAGCGGGAGAATATGGTGAGCAGTTCTTC
v_gene: TRBV28
j_gene: TRBJ2-1
abundance: .
d_gene: TRBD2

CDR3aa: CASSQVSTGGEKLFF
CDR3nt: TGCGCCAGCAGCCAAGTTTCGACAGGGGGTGAAAAACTGTTTTTT
v_gene: TRBV4-1
j_gene: TRBJ1-4
abundance: .
d_gene: TRBD1

CDR3aa: CASNAGSSYEQYF
CDR3nt: TGTGCCAGCAATGCAGGGAGCTCCTACGAGCAGTACTTC
v_gene: TRBV6-6
j_gene: TRBJ2-7
abundance: .
d_gene: .

CDR3aa: CAWSIGLDEQYF
CDR3nt: TGTGCCTGGAGTATCGGACTAGACGAGCAGTACTTC
v_gene: TRBV30
j_gene: TRBJ2-7
abundance: .
d_gene: TRBD2

CDR3aa: CAWSAGSGANVLTF
CDR3nt: TGTGCCTGGAGTGCCGGCTCTGGGGCCAACGTCCTGACTTTC
v_gene: TRBV30
j_gene: TRBJ2-6
abundance: .
d_gene: .

CDR3aa: CASSSGQGGTNEKLFF
CDR3nt: TGTGCCAGCAGTTCTGGACAGGGGGGGACTAATGAAAAACTGTTTTTT
v_gene: TRBV6-5
j_gene: TRBJ1-4
abundance: .
d_gene: TRBD1

CDR3aa: CASSQDDFSGNTIYF
CDR3nt: TGCGCCAGCAGCCAAGATGACTTCTCTGGAAACACCATATATTTT
v_gene: TRBV4-1
j_gene: TRBJ1-3
abundance: .
d_gene: .

CDR3aa: CASSRGENTEAFF
CDR3nt: TGCGCCAGCAGTCGAGGGGAAAACACTGAAGCTTTCTTT
v_gene: TRBV23-1
j_gene: TRBJ1-1
abundance: .
d_gene: .